One TCR beta chain is described in this entry. The CDR3 totals 17 residues. Germline-derived CDR1 and CDR2 are SGHDT and YYEEEE. Deletions cut 4 bases from V and 1 base from J, with 19 bases between. Using immunoSEQ multiplex PCR, the repertoire was profiled, and TCRdb retains in-frame clones only, with some absent. Found here are hundreds of thousands of clones, roughly 95% of them singletons; the top ten hold about 0.12%. This entry belongs to a study of shared clonotypes between healthy human individuals. The naive CD8 fraction comprised CD45RO-negative cells positively selected for CCR7 and excluded terminally differentiated effector memory CD45RA+ cells.

What was sequenced was naive CD8+ T cells sorted from blood. This sequence originates from a woman in her 30s in good health. The chain carries TRBV5-6 and TRBJ2-3, with D perhaps assigned TRBD1 or TRBD2 (5 bases each). This CDR3 is CASSLGTDSLGTDTQYF. The CDR3 nucleotides are TGTGCCAGCAGCCTGGGGACCGACAGTCTGGGCACAGATACGCAGTATTTT. Variable domain in full (rest from reference TRBV5-6 and TRBJ2-3): DAGVTQSPTHLIKTRGQQVTLRCSPKSGHDTVSWYQQALGQGPQFIFQYYEEEERQRGNFPDRFSGHQFPNYSSELNVNALLLGDSALYLCASSLGTDSLGTDTQYFGPGTRLTVL.